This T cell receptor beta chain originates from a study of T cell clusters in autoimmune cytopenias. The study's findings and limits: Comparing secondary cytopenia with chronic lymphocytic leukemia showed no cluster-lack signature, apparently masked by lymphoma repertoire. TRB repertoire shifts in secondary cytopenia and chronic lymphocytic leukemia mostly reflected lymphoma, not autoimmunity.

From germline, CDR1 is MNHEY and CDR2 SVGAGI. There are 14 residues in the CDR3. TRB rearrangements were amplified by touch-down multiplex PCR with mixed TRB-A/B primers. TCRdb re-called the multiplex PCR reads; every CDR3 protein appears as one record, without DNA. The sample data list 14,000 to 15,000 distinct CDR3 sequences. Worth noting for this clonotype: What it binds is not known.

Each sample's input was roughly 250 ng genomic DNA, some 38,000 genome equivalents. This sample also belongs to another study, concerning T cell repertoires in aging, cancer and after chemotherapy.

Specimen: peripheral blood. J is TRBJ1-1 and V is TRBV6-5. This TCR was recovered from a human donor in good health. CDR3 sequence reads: CASSSTRLGAEAFF.